This TCR beta chain is drawn from a study of OX40 agonist ivuxolimab in advanced cancers. Study information: Patients got intravenous ivuxolimab at 0.01 to 10 mg/kg every 2 weeks.

TCRdb's copy holds only in-frame clones and misses some; the assay was immunoSEQ multiplex PCR. The sample records 65,000 to 85,000 clones, more than 70% being singletons. Overall study findings and caveats: In general, CD8+ T cells held more expanded clones than CD4+ did, on average.

Anyone with autoimmune disease history or systemic immunosuppression was excluded. A word on this clone: The antigen is unknown.

This receptor was taken from an adult with an advanced solid tumor such as melanoma, head and neck, liver or kidney cancer. The sample here was CD4+ or CD8+ T cells sorted from blood, taken in a trial of the OX40 agonist ivuxolimab.

DNA for the CDR3: TGCGCCAGCAGCCAAGTAGCGGGGGGCAGGGAGACCCAGTACTTC. Its protein product is CASSQVAGGRETQYF. The chain recombines TRBV4-1 with TRBJ2-5; 10 positions match TRBD2. Germline lookup yields CDR1 MGHRA and CDR2 YSYEKL. CDR3 length: 15 amino acids. V lost 1 base, J lost 5 bases, and 4 bases stayed unmatched.